A single sample gave rise to the 11 T cell receptor beta chains below, sequenced in a study of blood T cell repertoires in COVID-19. Repertoires were generated with immunoSEQ multiplex PCR, while TCRdb's copy carries only in-frame clones and drops some. The table includes a few hundred thousand clones, 75% to 90% detected once. Material for sequencing was peripheral blood. The receptors stem from a woman in her fifties or sixties with COVID-19, enrolled during active disease.

The chain links TRBV6-4 to TRBJ1-1, with D tentatively TRBD1 (5 bases). V lost 6 bases to trimming and J lost 1 base, with 12 bases between them. The germline V gene has CDR1 MRHNA and CDR2 SNTAGT. The CDR3 extends over 14 amino acids. CDR3 sequence reads: CASREGLENTEAFF. The CDR3 DNA sequence: TGTGCCAGCAGGGAGGGGCTCGAGAACACTGAAGCTTTCTTT.

The chain recombines TRBV9 with TRBJ2-7, with D tentatively TRBD2 (5 bases). Germline lookup yields CDR1 SGDLS and CDR2 YYNGEE. This CDR3 comprises 14 residues. With 1 base removed from V and 5 bases from J, the gap between germline ends came to 13 bases. CDR3 DNA: TGTGCCAGCAGCGTATCGGCGAGCGGCCACGAGCAGTACTTC. Its protein product is CASSVSASGHEQYF. Filled out from reference TRBV9 and TRBJ2-7, the complete variable domain reads DSGVTQTPKHLITATGQRVTLRCSPRSGDLSVYWYQQSLDQGLQFLIQYYNGEERAKGNILERFSAQQFPDLHSELNLSSLELGDSALYFCASSVSASGHEQYFGPGTRLTVT.

The CDR3 here is CASSQTDYNEQFF. The CDR3 nucleotides are TGTGCCAGCAGTCAAACTGATTACAATGAGCAGTTCTTC. The V and J genes are TRBV3-1 (or the pseudogene TRBV3-2) and TRBJ2-1; D not certain. Trimming pared 6 bases from V and 4 bases from J, leaving 10 bases between. Germline lookup yields CDR1 LGHDT and CDR2 YNNKEL (reference sequence). The CDR3 totals 13 residues.

The chain recombines TRBV10-3 with TRBJ2-2; 11 nucleotides align to TRBD2. Germline CDR1 is ENHRY and CDR2 is SYGVKD. Losses at the gene ends were 3 bases for V and 2 bases for J; bases not matched to a gene: 5. The CDR3 is 17 amino acids. CDR3: CAISEPGLAENTGELFF. The CDR3 DNA reads as TGTGCCATCAGTGAACCGGGACTAGCGGAAAACACCGGGGAGCTGTTTTTT.

The chain joins TRBV6-5 to TRBJ2-7; D is possibly TRBD1 (6 bases). Trimming pared 7 bases from V and 0 bases from J, leaving 16 bases between. In germline, CDR1 is MNHEY, CDR2 SVGAGI. The CDR3 spans 15 residues. The CDR3 loop reads CASKLWTESSYEQYF. The CDR3 DNA follows: TGTGCCAGCAAGCTCTGGACAGAAAGCTCCTACGAGCAGTACTTC.

The CDR3, as DNA: TGTGCCAGCTCACCACGGGACAGGGCCACTGAAGCTTTCTTT. It is translated as CASSPRDRATEAFF. V gene TRBV18 combines with J gene TRBJ1-1, with 9 bases identical to TRBD1. The V gene end was trimmed by 1 base and the J gene end by 4 bases; junction bases not matched to a gene: 1. The CDR3 runs to 14 residues. Germline V gene lookup returns CDR1 KGHSH and CDR2 LQKENI.

The chain is built from TRBV7-2 and TRBJ2-2; D is unresolved. The V and J ends lost 2 bases and 7 bases respectively, with 5 bases between them. This CDR3 has 12 amino acids. CDR1 and CDR2 from the germline V gene are SGHTA and FQGNSA. In DNA form, the CDR3 reads TGTGCCAGCAGCTTATATATCGGGGAGCTGTTTTTT. It yields the protein CASSLYIGELFF. Supplemented by reference TRBV7-2 and TRBJ2-2, the full variable domain reads GAGVSQSPSNKVTEKGKDVELRCDPISGHTALYWYRQSLGQGLEFLIYFQGNSAPDKSGLPSDRFSAERTGGSVSTLTIQRTQQEDSAVYLCASSLYIGELFFGEGSRLTVL.

This clone was counted a single time. The same CDR3 arises from other DNA sequences in this sample as well. CDR3 amino acids: CAWSGGTGGADTQYF. CDR3 bases: TGTGCCTGGAGTGGGGGGACAGGCGGAGCGGATACGCAGTATTTT. The chain combines TRBV30 with TRBJ2-3; TRBD1 matches 8 bases. Per the germline V gene, CDR1 is GTSNPN and CDR2 is SVGIG (reference sequence). V gave up 1 base and J gave up 6 bases; unmatched junction bases: 9. There are 15 residues in the CDR3.

This clone has a single count. The gene calls are TRBV7-9 and TRBJ2-3; D gene uncertain. The CDR3 covers 17 residues. Germline V gene lookup returns CDR1 SEHNR and CDR2 FQNEAQ (reference sequence). Trimming left V 4 bases short and J 2 bases short, with 19 bases between. DNA for the CDR3: TGTGCCAGCAGCTCGACCTCGGGTGCGGCCTACACAGATACGCAGTATTTT. It translates to CASSSTSGAAYTDTQYF.

J is TRBJ2-1 and V is TRBV27; D may be TRBD1 (6 bases). Germline assignment: CDR1 MNHEY and CDR2 SMNVEV (reference sequence). There are 16 residues in the CDR3. V dropped 5 bases and J dropped 1 base, with 15 bases sitting between them. CDR3 in DNA: TGTGCCAGCAGTGGGATTACAGGGTTGTCCTACAATGAGCAGTTCTTC. As protein: CASSGITGLSYNEQFF.

This chain joins TRBV4-1 and TRBJ1-2, with 7 bases lining up with TRBD1. J gave up 4 bases and V 7 bases, and 18 bases lay outside the gene matches. Germline assignment: CDR1 MGHRA and CDR2 YSYEKL. This CDR3 comprises 17 residues. In DNA form, the CDR3 reads TGCGCCAGCACCCCGACCCTTTACGACAGGGCCGTCTATGGCTACACCTTC. Amino acids: CASTPTLYDRAVYGYTF.